Below, 23 T cell receptor beta chains from the same sample are listed, as sequenced in a study of T cell responses to AZD1222 COVID-19 vaccine. TCRdb's copy holds only in-frame clones and misses some; the assay was immunoSEQ multiplex PCR. The sample consists of more than 100,000 clones, roughly 88% of them appearing once. The sequencing used peripheral blood, collected on day 0 of AZD1222 vaccination. Source of these receptors: an adult in good health.

In this sample, this clone turned up once. The chain combines TRBV7-2 with TRBJ2-1; D perhaps matches TRBD2 (5 bases). Germline CDR1 SGHTA, CDR2 FQGNSA. Trimming shortened V by 1 base and J by 0 bases, and 10 bases separated the two germline ends. The CDR3 consists of 16 residues. The CDR3 here is CASSLVPGSSYNEQFF. The CDR3 DNA is TGTGCCAGCAGCTTAGTCCCTGGGAGCTCCTACAATGAGCAGTTCTTC.

The chain employs TRBV19 and TRBJ2-3, with 7 bases identical to TRBD1. Germline assignment: CDR1 LNHDA and CDR2 SQIVND (reference sequence). The junction had 6 bases not matched to a gene; V was cut back by 4 bases and J by 5 bases. This CDR3 comprises 14 residues. This chain's CDR3 is CASSTRTGGDTQYF. The CDR3 nucleotides are TGTGCCAGTAGTACACGGACAGGTGGAGATACGCAGTATTTT.

V usage is TRBV6-1 and J usage is TRBJ2-5; 7 bases are a match to TRBD2. The CDR3 loop spans 15 amino acids. Trimming removed 2 bases from V and 3 bases from J; junction bases left unmatched: 6. Germline V lookup: CDR1 MNHNS, CDR2 SASEGT. The CDR3 reads CASSEFGLAEETQYF. CDR3 nucleotide sequence: TGTGCCAGCAGTGAATTTGGGCTAGCGGAAGAGACCCAGTACTTC.

J is TRBJ2-7 and V is TRBV12-3 or TRBV12-4; 8 nucleotides line up with TRBD1. The CDR3 covers 13 residues. J lost 3 bases, V lost 7 bases, and 5 bases had no gene match. CDR3 in DNA: TGTGCCAGCACTCTCGGACAGGGCTACGAGCAGTACTTC. Translated, it gives CASTLGQGYEQYF.

V is TRBV3-1 (or the pseudogene TRBV3-2) and J is TRBJ2-5, with 16 nucleotides matching TRBD2. The CDR3 has 20 amino acids. J lost 4 bases, V lost 3 bases, and 14 bases had no gene match. Germline V gene sequence: CDR1 LGHDT, CDR2 YNNKEL (reference sequence). CDR3 in amino acids: CASSHQFRPGTSGGGETQYF. CDR3 DNA sequence: TGTGCCAGCAGCCACCAATTCCGTCCTGGGACTAGCGGGGGGGGAGAGACCCAGTACTTC.

The J gene is TRBJ1-2, the V gene TRBV27, with 8 nucleotides matching TRBD1. CDR1 MNHEY and CDR2 SMNVEV come from the germline V gene (reference sequence). V was clipped by 5 bases and J by 1 base; unmatched bases: 24. CDR3 length equals 21 residues. The CDR3 sequence is CASSPHPTGQALHHLNYGYTF. In DNA form, the CDR3 reads TGTGCCAGCAGTCCTCACCCAACGGGACAGGCCTTACACCACCTTAACTATGGCTACACCTTC.

The chain carries TRBV4-1 and TRBJ1-2, with unresolved D. Between the trimmed V and J ends, which lost 4 bases and 4 bases, there was a span of 13 bases. The CDR3 is 14 amino acids. Looked up from germline, CDR1 is MGHRA and CDR2 is YSYEKL. The CDR3 nucleotides are TGCGCCAGCAGCCCCAGAGAGGAGTCCTATGGCTACACCTTC. This translates into CASSPREESYGYTF.

This chain links TRBV5-4 with TRBJ1-6; D might be TRBD1 (5 bases). The V gene lost 3 bases and the J gene lost 5 bases, with 15 bases spanning the gap. Germline V lookup: CDR1 SGHNT, CDR2 YYREEE (reference sequence). The CDR3 extends over 16 amino acids. Here the CDR3 reads CASSSGAGSNNSPLHF. The CDR3 nucleotides are TGTGCCAGCAGCTCTGGGGCAGGGTCTAATAATTCACCCCTCCACTTT. Supplemented by reference TRBV5-4 and TRBJ1-6, the full variable domain reads ETGVTQSPTHLIKTRGQQVTLRCSSQSGHNTVSWYQQALGQGPQFIFQYYREEENGRGNFPPRFSGLQFPNYSSELNVNALELDDSALYLCASSSGAGSNNSPLHFGNGTRLTVT.

This clone was observed a single time. The CDR3 spells CARMHRKGYTF. The CDR3 nucleotides are TGTGCCAGAATGCACAGGAAAGGCTACACCTTC. This chain joins TRBV19 and TRBJ1-2; TRBD1 might be the D (5 bases). The CDR3 extends over 11 amino acids. Trimming pared 9 bases from V and 8 bases from J, leaving 13 bases between. The V gene's germline CDR1 is LNHDA and CDR2 SQIVND (reference sequence).

This chain links TRBV7-2 with TRBJ2-2; D is ambiguous. The CDR3 covers 12 residues. Germline V gives CDR1 SGHTA, CDR2 FQGNSA. V was pared by 3 bases and J by 6 bases, with 5 bases between. The CDR3 spells CASSFNSGELFF. CDR3 sequence (DNA): TGTGCCAGCAGCTTTAATTCCGGGGAGCTGTTTTTT.

The chain is built from TRBV28 and TRBJ2-7; 11 bases are shared with TRBD1. CDR1 and CDR2 from the germline V gene are MDHEN and SYDVKM. CDR3 length equals 15 residues. V gave up 6 bases and J gave up 3 bases; unmatched junction bases: 7. CDR3 nucleotide sequence: TGTGCCAGCAGGGGGGACAGGGGGGATTTCTACGAGCAGTACTTC. It codes for CASRGDRGDFYEQYF.

The CDR3 DNA reads as TGTGCCAGCAGTGGAATCCGGGAGACTAATGAAAAACTGTTTTTT. The encoded protein is CASSGIRETNEKLFF. This rearrangement joins TRBV2 to TRBJ1-4, with D unclear. The CDR3 is made up of 15 amino acids. Trimming left V 4 bases short and J 2 bases short, with 11 bases between. CDR1 and CDR2 (germline): SNHLY, FYNNEI.

The chain uses TRBV19 and TRBJ1-4, with 10 bases matching TRBD1. From germline, CDR1 is LNHDA and CDR2 SQIVND (reference sequence). CDR3 length: 13 residues. V trimming: 9 bases; J trimming: 7 bases; junction bases outside the gene matches: 5. The CDR3: CASGTGAGEKLFF. For the CDR3, the DNA is TGTGCCAGCGGGACAGGGGCGGGTGAAAAACTGTTTTTT. Drawing the rest from reference TRBV19 and TRBJ1-4, the complete variable domain is DGGITQSPKYLFRKEGQNVTLSCEQNLNHDAMYWYRQDPGQGLRLIYYSQIVNDFQKGDIAEGYSVSREKKESFPLTVTSAQKNPTAFYLCASGTGAGEKLFFGSGTQLSVL.

The rearrangement joins TRBV11-2 to TRBJ2-3, with 7 bases that match TRBD2. Unmatched junction bases numbered 1, after V lost 1 base and J lost 0 bases. Germline loops: CDR1 SGHAT, CDR2 FQNNGV. The CDR3 consists of 15 residues. The CDR3 nucleotides are TGTGCCAGCAGCTTAGGCGGGGGTAGCACAGATACGCAGTATTTT. This translates into CASSLGGGSTDTQYF.

The chain couples TRBV9 to TRBJ1-5; no definite D call. CDR3 size: 15 residues. Looked up from germline, CDR1 is SGDLS and CDR2 is YYNGEE. Deletions cut 0 bases from V and 2 bases from J, with 9 bases between. The CDR3 here is CASSVGWGGNQPQHF. CDR3 bases: TGTGCCAGCAGCGTAGGTTGGGGTGGCAATCAGCCCCAGCATTTT.

The V and J genes are TRBV5-4 and TRBJ2-7; D possibly uses TRBD1 or TRBD2 (5 bases each). CDR3 length: 16 residues. Trimming removed 4 bases from V and 2 bases from J, with 19 bases in between. Per the germline V gene, CDR1 is SGHNT and CDR2 is YYREEE (reference sequence). The DNA of the CDR3 is TGTGCCAGCAGCCCGCGTTCAGGGAGTCAAGCCTACGAGCAGTACTTC. This sequence encodes CASSPRSGSQAYEQYF.

This clone appeared a single time. The rearrangement links TRBV7-3 to TRBJ2-3; maybe TRBD2 (5 bases). Germline CDR1 SGHTA, CDR2 FQGTGA. Trimming took 1 base from V and 0 from J, leaving 8 bases between them. This CDR3 comprises 15 residues. The CDR3, as DNA: TGTGCCAGCAGCTTAAATAGCGCCAGCACAGATACGCAGTATTTT. Protein product: CASSLNSASTDTQYF.

This chain joins TRBV10-3 and TRBJ1-2, with 10 bases aligning to TRBD1. This CDR3 has 14 amino acids. The germline gives CDR1 ENHRY, CDR2 SYGVKD. After removal of 8 bases from V and 7 bases from J, the junction contained 10 bases not matched to a gene. DNA for the CDR3: TGTGCCATCTACTCGACAGGGGGCGCGGGTGGCTACACCTTC. As protein: CAIYSTGGAGGYTF.

The chain uses TRBV15 and TRBJ2-7; perhaps D is TRBD1 or TRBD2 (5 bases each). The CDR3 is 16 amino acids. With 0 bases removed from V and 0 bases from J, the gap between germline ends came to 12 bases. Germline V gene data show CDR1 as LNHNV and CDR2 as YYDKDF (reference sequence). CDR3: CATSRDLGPSSYEQYF. DNA for the CDR3: TGTGCCACCAGCAGAGATCTGGGACCGAGCTCCTACGAGCAGTACTTC.

The chain links TRBV28 to TRBJ2-2; unclear D gene. The CDR3 covers 14 residues. The V end lost 5 bases, the J end lost 2 bases, and 9 bases lay between the germline ends. Germline lookup yields CDR1 MDHEN and CDR2 SYDVKM. In nucleotides, the CDR3 is TGTGCCAGCAGTCCACCAAAAAACACCGGGGAGCTGTTTTTT. It codes for CASSPPKNTGELFF.

The J gene is TRBJ2-7, the V gene TRBV7-9, with 8 bases aligning to TRBD1. The CDR3 runs to 15 residues. The V and J ends lost 4 bases and 2 bases, in that order; junction bases with no gene match: 7. The germline V gene has CDR1 SEHNR and CDR2 FQNEAQ (reference sequence). Here the CDR3 DNA reads TGTGCCAGCAGCTCTGGACAGGGACCCCCCTACGAGCAGTACTTC. The encoded protein is CASSSGQGPPYEQYF.

The chain carries TRBV7-2 and TRBJ2-1; TRBD1 might be the D (5 bases). CDR1 and CDR2 (germline): SGHTA, FQGNSA. CDR3 length equals 13 residues. Trimming cost V 1 base and J 9 bases, with 10 bases left between them. CDR3 protein: CASSLDFRGEQFF. In nucleotides, the CDR3 is TGTGCCAGCAGCTTAGATTTTAGGGGTGAGCAGTTCTTC.

The rearrangement uses TRBV11-2 and TRBJ2-7; D gene ambiguous. The CDR3 consists of 13 residues. V dropped 0 bases and J dropped 5 bases, with 8 bases sitting between them. In germline, CDR1 is SGHAT, CDR2 FQNNGV. CDR3 DNA sequence: TGTGCCAGCAGCTTAGATTATTTCCACGAGCAGTACTTC. Protein sequence: CASSLDYFHEQYF.